The present TCR beta chain was sequenced within a study of CD8+ T cells in alopecia areata. RNA extraction and reverse transcription yielded cDNA as sequencing template. Clones were sequenced by immunoSEQ multiplex PCR, and TCRdb holds only the in-frame ones, with some missing. The sample has about 110,000 clones, around 55% seen once; the top ten hold 20% to 25%. This clone was detected only a few times. Sorting separated CD4+ and CD8+ T cells out of PBMCs. V lost 6 bases, J lost 6 bases, and 15 bases lay in between. The CDR3 has 14 residues. Germline CDR1 SNHLY, CDR2 FYNNEI. The genes are TRBV2 and TRBJ2-1; either TRBD1 or TRBD2 may supply D (5 bases each). The TCR originated in a human donor in good health. Sequenced: CD8+ T cells sorted from blood. CDR3 protein: CASRLRGVRNEQFF. The CDR3 DNA reads TGTGCCAGCAGGCTGAGGGGAGTACGCAATGAGCAGTTCTTC.